There are many counts of the clone carrying this T cell receptor (beta chain). Its antigen is undetermined. The source of the sample is a study of T cells after posttransplantation cyclophosphamide. Study-level points and caveats: Donor CD8+ memory clones often dominated recipient blood repertoires at later times. TRB clonality was highly associated with recipient CMV seropositivity and reactivation. Tissue-infiltrating T cells from skin or gut overlapped little with blood T cells.

Using immunoSEQ multiplex PCR, the repertoire was profiled, and TCRdb retains in-frame clones only, with some absent. This sample shows approximately 13,000 clones and no singletons; 25% to 30% rests with the ten largest. Per germline, CDR1 LGHNA and CDR2 YNFKEQ. The CDR3 has 14 residues. Trimming took 0 bases from V and 10 from J, leaving 15 bases between them. Treatment was busulfan-fludarabine conditioning, a marrow graft, and cyclophosphamide on days +3 and +4. The sequence was collected from a female patient in her 40s who received an allogeneic stem cell transplant from an unrelated donor, was CMV-positive, and had acute GVHD only. Among the T cells, some may be from the graft donor. The rearrangement joins TRBV4-2 to TRBJ1-1; D is perhaps TRBD1 (5 bases). The sample here was PBMCs, taken after allogeneic stem cell transplant with posttransplant cyclophosphamide. In DNA, the CDR3 is TGTGCCAGCAGCCAAGACCCGCGACAGACGGGAGCTTTCTTT. It encodes CASSQDPRQTGAFF.